These 5 T cell receptor beta chains were all obtained from the same sample, sequenced in a study of shared clonotypes between healthy human individuals. Data came from immunoSEQ multiplex PCR; TCRdb stores just in-frame clones and leaves some out. The table has over a million clones, around 98% seen once. Material: naive CD4+ T cells sorted from blood. Subset indicated: CD45RA+ positively selected. Source of these receptors: a young man in good health.

The table lists this clone with a count of one. The chain uses TRBV7-9 and TRBJ2-5, with D uncertain. V was pared by 7 bases and J by 2 bases, with 5 bases between. This CDR3 comprises 11 residues. Germline CDR1 reads SEHNR; CDR2 reads FQNEAQ (reference sequence). CDR3 bases: TGTGCCAGCACCGGACAAGAGACCCAGTACTTC. This encodes CASTGQETQYF.

The chain is built from TRBV2 and TRBJ2-2; 9 bases are shared with TRBD1. V shed 6 bases and J 5 bases; nucleotides not matched to a gene: 10. Germline V gene data show CDR1 as SNHLY and CDR2 as FYNNEI. The CDR3 totals 16 residues. CDR3 coding DNA: TGTGCCAGCAGCGCCGGGACAGGGCTTAAGACCGGGGAGCTGTTTTTT. Protein sequence: CASSAGTGLKTGELFF.

The chain joins TRBV4-1 to TRBJ2-1; D might be TRBD2 (5 bases). V shed 3 bases and J shed 4 bases, with 10 bases lying between them. In germline, CDR1 is MGHRA, CDR2 YSYEKL. CDR3 length: 14 amino acids. CDR3 sequence: CASSQARTYNEQFF. DNA of the CDR3: TGCGCCAGCAGCCAGGCTAGGACTTACAATGAGCAGTTCTTC.

V usage is TRBV5-6 and J usage is TRBJ2-2; weak D call: TRBD2 (6 bases). V dropped 4 bases and J dropped 7 bases, with 20 bases sitting between them. This CDR3 is 16 amino acids long. Germline V gene data show CDR1 as SGHDT and CDR2 as YYEEEE. The CDR3: CASSPFPSATGGELFF. CDR3 sequence (DNA): TGTGCCAGCAGCCCTTTCCCTAGCGCAACTGGCGGGGAGCTGTTTTTT.

The rearrangement uses TRBV21-1 and TRBJ2-7; TRBD1 is the table's D call, not checked against the DNA. TRBV21-1 is labeled a pseudogene. There are 16 residues in the CDR3. CDR3: CASSKGVQGDSREQYF. The CDR3 bases are TGTGCCAGCAGCAAAGGGGTCCAGGGTGATTCTCGCGAGCAGTACTTC.